The 15 T cell receptor beta chains in this list originate from one sample, sequenced in a study of neoadjuvant anti-PD-1 for oral cavity cancer. Specified time point: after neoadjuvant nivolumab, at surgical resection. TCRdb keeps only in-frame clones here, not all; method: immunoSEQ multiplex PCR. The table includes about 23,000 clones, less than 35% detected once. The sample consisted of tumor tissue, taken after nivolumab (anti-PD-1) treatment. Receptor source: a person between 40 and 80 years old with oral cavity squamous cell carcinoma.

This clone was counted only a few times. The V and J genes are TRBV6-5 and TRBJ1-2; D is possibly TRBD1 (5 bases). Germline V gene sequence: CDR1 MNHEY, CDR2 SVGAGI. Trimming took off 6 bases at V and 10 bases at J, with 15 bases between the two ends. The CDR3 covers 12 residues. The CDR3 reads CASSDASGSYTF. The CDR3 coding sequence is TGTGCCAGCAGCGACGCGTCAGGGTCCTACACCTTC.

The chain joins TRBV5-1 to TRBJ1-1, with D tentatively TRBD1 (5 bases). The CDR3 contains 12 residues. Trimming removed 2 bases at V and 4 bases at J, with 6 bases between. The V gene's germline CDR1 is SGHRS and CDR2 YFSETQ. CDR3 in amino acids: CASSFQGTEAFF. CDR3 bases: TGCGCCAGCAGCTTCCAGGGCACTGAAGCTTTCTTT.

This chain uses TRBV7-9 with TRBJ1-6; the D gene is possibly TRBD1 (5 bases). The CDR3 runs to 16 residues. Germline V gene sequence: CDR1 SEHNR, CDR2 FQNEAQ (reference sequence). V lost 5 bases and J lost 4, with 15 bases in between. CDR3: CASSAGGLTYNSPLHF. Written as DNA, the CDR3 is TGTGCCAGCAGCGCGGGGGGACTGACGTATAATTCACCCCTCCACTTT.

V is TRBV2 and J is TRBJ1-2; TRBD1 might be the D (5 bases). The CDR3 is made up of 14 amino acids. The germline V and J ends were trimmed by 5 bases and 4 bases, with 14 bases remaining between them. CDR1 SNHLY and CDR2 FYNNEI come from the germline V gene. CDR3 nucleotides: TGTGCCAGCAGTACCCGGGGGGGATCCTATGGCTACACCTTC. It codes for CASSTRGGSYGYTF.

This clone showed up many times. This CDR3 reads CASSDPGNEQFF. The DNA for the CDR3 is TGTGCCAGCAGTGATCCGGGGAATGAGCAGTTCTTC. The genes are TRBV6-1 and TRBJ2-1; weak D call: TRBD2 (5 bases). The CDR3 extends over 12 amino acids. The germline V gene has CDR1 MNHNS and CDR2 SASEGT. The V gene lost 3 bases and the J gene lost 7 bases, with 7 bases spanning the gap.

This clone appeared a few times. The chain has TRBV30 and TRBJ2-7; D not resolved. Germline lookup yields CDR1 GTSNPN and CDR2 SVGIG (reference sequence). CDR3 length equals 11 residues. V was trimmed by 2 bases and J by 4 bases, leaving 6 bases between them. CDR3 DNA: TGTGCCTGGAGTACCCGGTACGAGCAGTACTTC. Translating gives CAWSTRYEQYF. Combining the CDR3 with reference TRBV30 and TRBJ2-7 gives the whole variable domain SQTIHQWPATLVQPVGSPLSLECTVEGTSNPNLYWYRQAAGRGLQLLFYSVGIGQISSEVPQNLSASRPQDRQFILSSKKLLLSDSGFYLCAWSTRYEQYFGPGTRLTVT.

The J gene is TRBJ2-7, the V gene TRBV27; TRBD1 might be the D (6 bases). The CDR3 has 12 residues. V was clipped by 3 bases and J by 6 bases, with 9 bases between them. Germline V gene lookup returns CDR1 MNHEY and CDR2 SMNVEV (reference sequence). CDR3 residues: CASSFGGGEQYF. The DNA for the CDR3 is TGTGCCAGCAGTTTTGGGGGCGGCGAGCAGTACTTC.

This CDR3 is CASSQVGTNTEAFF. Written as DNA, the CDR3 is TGCGCCAGCAGCCAAGTAGGGACCAACACTGAAGCTTTCTTT. The rearrangement uses TRBV4-1 and TRBJ1-1, with D maybe TRBD1 (5 bases). The CDR3 has 14 amino acids. Germline CDR1 is MGHRA and CDR2 is YSYEKL. Trimming took off 1 base at V and 2 bases at J, with 8 bases between the two ends.

This chain joins TRBV7-8 and TRBJ1-1; 8 bases map to TRBD1. Per the germline V gene, CDR1 is SGHVS and CDR2 is FQNEAQ. J gave up 6 bases and V 3 bases, and 6 bases lay outside the gene matches. CDR3 length: 14 amino acids. As DNA, the CDR3 is TGTGCCAGCAGCTTGATGGTCAGGGGGCCTGAAGCTTTCTTT. Translating it yields CASSLMVRGPEAFF.

This clone was found a few times. The rearrangement joins TRBV27 to TRBJ1-5, with unresolved D. CDR3 length: 13 residues. The germline V gene has CDR1 MNHEY and CDR2 SMNVEV (reference sequence). V lost 2 bases and J 9 bases, leaving 11 bases between the germline ends. For the CDR3, the DNA is TGTGCCAGCAGTTTACGGAGGGAGGTGCCCCAGCATTTT. Residues: CASSLRREVPQHF.

The CDR3 coding sequence is TGTGCCAGTAGTATGGGGGTTTCTCTACATGGCTACACCTTC. Translation gives CASSMGVSLHGYTF. J is TRBJ1-2 and V is TRBV19; a possible D gene is TRBD1 (5 bases). The CDR3 is 14 amino acids. V dropped 3 bases and J dropped 6 bases, with 14 bases sitting between them. Germline CDR1 LNHDA, CDR2 SQIVND (reference sequence). The variable domain in full, with the rest retrieved from reference TRBV19 and TRBJ1-2, is DGGITQSPKYLFRKEGQNVTLSCEQNLNHDAMYWYRQDPGQGLRLIYYSQIVNDFQKGDIAEGYSVSREKKESFPLTVTSAQKNPTAFYLCASSMGVSLHGYTFGSGTRLTVV.

The rearrangement links TRBV11-2 to TRBJ1-1, with D possibly TRBD1 on 5 matching bases. Between the trimmed V and J ends, which lost 5 bases and 9 bases, there was a span of 16 bases. The germline gives CDR1 SGHAT, CDR2 FQNNGV. The length of the CDR3 is 13 residues. DNA of the CDR3: TGTGCCAGCAGCCCCGGGACGCAGGAGAAAGCTTTCTTT. Amino acids: CASSPGTQEKAFF.

The genes are TRBV7-9 and TRBJ2-1, with TRBD2 as a possible D gene (7 bases). This CDR3 has 16 residues. Trimming shortened V by 1 base and J by 1 base, and 11 bases separated the two germline ends. The germline V gene encodes CDR1 SEHNR and CDR2 FQNEAQ (reference sequence). The CDR3 DNA sequence: TGTGCCAGCAGCTTAGGCGGGGGCATTTCCTACAATGAGCAGTTCTTC. Its translation: CASSLGGGISYNEQFF.

This clone was picked up a small number of times. The rearrangement joins TRBV6-5 to TRBJ1-1; no firm D call. The germline CDR1 and CDR2 sequences are MNHEY and SVGAGI. Trimming removed 0 bases from V and 0 bases from J, with 8 bases in between. This CDR3 contains 15 residues. Here the CDR3 reads CASSYSADMNTEAFF. The CDR3 DNA sequence: TGTGCCAGCAGTTACTCTGCAGATATGAACACTGAAGCTTTCTTT.

The CDR3 here is CSASHGNTIYF. CDR3 nucleotide sequence: TGCAGTGCTAGTCACGGAAACACCATATATTTT. The chain combines TRBV20-1 with TRBJ1-3, with D unclear. The CDR3 extends over 11 amino acids. The germline CDR1 and CDR2 sequences are DFQATT and SNEGSKA (reference sequence). The ends were cut back, 3 bases at V and 4 bases at J, with 4 bases in the middle.